The 25 T cell receptor beta chains listed next were all sequenced from one sample in a study of blood T cell repertoires in COVID-19. Assay: immunoSEQ multiplex PCR; the TCRdb copy retains only in-frame clones and omits some. The table includes about 100,000 clones, approximately 92% detected once. The sample comprised peripheral blood. These receptors all come from a woman aged 45-59 years with COVID-19, enrolled during active disease.

The rearrangement joins TRBV6-2 or TRBV6-3 to TRBJ2-2, with TRBD1 matching 12 bases. J lost 4 bases, V lost 6 bases, and 6 bases had no gene match. The CDR3 length is 16 residues. Germline V lookup: CDR1 MNHEY, CDR2 SVGEGT. The CDR3 sequence: CASSPPGQGATGELFF. In DNA, the CDR3 is TGTGCCAGCAGCCCTCCGGGACAGGGGGCCACCGGGGAGCTGTTTTTT.

The CDR3 protein is CASSPGLAGNYEQYF. The CDR3 nucleotides are TGTGCCAGCAGCCCCGGACTAGCGGGGAACTACGAGCAGTACTTC. V usage is TRBV5-4 and J usage is TRBJ2-7; 12 bases are shared with TRBD2. The V gene's germline CDR1 is SGHNT and CDR2 YYREEE (reference sequence). Trimming at V came to 4 bases and at J to 3 bases, leaving 5 bases not matched to a gene. This CDR3 region has 15 residues.

CDR3 nucleotide sequence: TGTGCCACCGGGACACGCCTCACAGATACGCAGTATTTT. Translating gives CATGTRLTDTQYF. The J gene is TRBJ2-3, the V gene TRBV6-5, with D perhaps TRBD1 (6 bases). The CDR3 length is 13 residues. V lost 10 bases and J lost 2, with 13 bases in between. Germline V CDR1 and CDR2: MNHEY, SVGAGI.

This chain uses TRBV11-2 with TRBJ1-1; D is possibly TRBD1 (5 bases). V was clipped by 6 bases and J by 5 bases, with 16 bases between them. The germline CDR1 and CDR2 sequences are SGHAT and FQNNGV. This CDR3 is 14 amino acids long. The CDR3 sequence: CASSPRTGVTEAFF. The CDR3 region has the DNA TGTGCCAGCAGTCCCCGCACGGGGGTAACTGAAGCTTTCTTT.

The chain recombines TRBV28 with TRBJ1-2, with TRBD1 identical over 7 bases. This CDR3 region has 18 residues. Trimming at V came to 6 bases and at J to 0 bases, leaving 16 bases not matched to a gene. From germline, CDR1 is MDHEN and CDR2 SYDVKM. The CDR3 sequence: CASRPNTGAVIANYGYTF. DNA of the CDR3: TGTGCCAGCAGGCCCAATACAGGGGCCGTAATCGCTAACTATGGCTACACCTTC.

The rearrangement joins TRBV4-3 to TRBJ1-3, with D perhaps TRBD1 (5 bases). The V end lost 2 bases, the J end lost 2 bases, and 10 bases lay between the germline ends. Germline values: CDR1 LGHNA, CDR2 YSLEER. The CDR3 loop spans 15 amino acids. The CDR3 DNA is TGCGCCAGCAGCCAATATCAAGGGGCTGGAAACACCATATATTTT. Residues: CASSQYQGAGNTIYF.

This chain joins TRBV7-8 and TRBJ1-1; 10 bases line up with TRBD1. V dropped 1 base and J dropped 7; count of bases not matched to a gene: 3. The CDR3 contains 14 residues. From germline, CDR1 is SGHVS and CDR2 FQNEAQ. The CDR3 protein is CASSLGDRGNEAFF. Written as DNA, the CDR3 is TGTGCCAGCAGCTTAGGGGACAGGGGAAATGAAGCTTTCTTT.

CDR3: CASSLAGSGGPNTDTQYF. DNA of the CDR3: TGTGCCAGCAGCTTAGCTGGTAGCGGGGGGCCTAACACAGATACGCAGTATTTT. The chain links TRBV7-8 to TRBJ2-3, with TRBD2 identical over 10 bases. J lost 2 bases, V lost 0 bases, and 8 bases had no gene match. The CDR3 has 18 residues. In germline, CDR1 is SGHVS, CDR2 FQNEAQ.

The rearrangement joins TRBV6-1 to TRBJ2-5, with D tentatively TRBD2 (7 bases). The CDR3 extends over 16 amino acids. Germline V gene data show CDR1 as MNHNS and CDR2 as SASEGT. The V and J ends lost 2 bases and 5 bases respectively, with 18 bases between them. CDR3 sequence: CASSETTPGGRETQYF. For the CDR3, the DNA is TGTGCCAGCAGTGAAACCACCCCGGGGGGCCGGGAGACCCAGTACTTC.

This clone appeared a few times. The V gene is TRBV2, the J gene TRBJ1-5, with 7 positions matching TRBD1. This CDR3 has 14 residues. The trim removed 6 bases at V and 4 bases at J, leaving 6 bases unmatched. The V gene's germline CDR1 is SNHLY and CDR2 FYNNEI. The CDR3 DNA reads TGTGCCAGCAGCTCCACAGGGGTTAATCAGCCCCAGCATTTT. Translating it yields CASSSTGVNQPQHF.

CDR3 sequence: CASRAGTKTYEQYF. The CDR3 coding sequence is TGTGCCAGCCGCGCAGGGACAAAAACCTACGAGCAGTACTTC. The V gene is TRBV3-1 (or the pseudogene TRBV3-2), the J gene TRBJ2-7; weak D call: TRBD1 (6 bases). The CDR3 is 14 amino acids. Germline CDR1 LGHDT, CDR2 YNNKEL (reference sequence). V was trimmed by 8 bases and J by 2 bases, leaving 16 bases between them.

The chain joins TRBV29-1 to TRBJ2-1; perhaps TRBD1 as D (5 bases). Germline V gene data show CDR1 as SQVTM and CDR2 as ANQGSEA. Trimming took 3 bases from V and 6 from J, leaving 15 bases between them. CDR3 length: 14 amino acids. CDR3 loop: CSVDRGSLRNEQFF. For the CDR3, the DNA is TGCAGCGTTGATAGGGGTAGCCTACGCAATGAGCAGTTCTTC.

V is TRBV28 and J is TRBJ1-6, with D tentatively TRBD1 (6 bases). Trimming took 9 bases from V and 4 from J, leaving 13 bases between them. The CDR3 contains 14 residues. Per germline, CDR1 MDHEN and CDR2 SYDVKM. Here the CDR3 reads CASSDRRYNSPLHF. The DNA for the CDR3 is TGTGCCAGTAGCGACAGGCGGTATAATTCACCCCTCCACTTT.

The J gene is TRBJ2-1, the V gene TRBV6-1; D is possibly TRBD2 (6 bases). The CDR3 spans 12 residues. CDR1 and CDR2 (germline): MNHNS, SASEGT. Trimming removed 3 bases at V and 8 bases at J, with 8 bases between. CDR3 bases: TGTGCCAGCAGTGATTCGGGGGATGAGCAGTTCTTC. Its protein product is CASSDSGDEQFF.

The V call is TRBV5-1, the J call TRBJ1-6, with D possibly matching TRBD1 (5 bases). The CDR3 has 16 residues. Germline CDR1 is SGHRS and CDR2 is YFSETQ. V was trimmed by 0 bases and J by 4 bases, leaving 11 bases between them. This chain's CDR3 is CASSLGQTSYNSPLHF. CDR3 nucleotides: TGCGCCAGCAGCTTGGGACAGACATCTTATAATTCACCCCTCCACTTT.

The CDR3 loop is CASSLGPNTEAFF. CDR3 nucleotides: TGCGCCAGCAGCTTGGGTCCTAACACTGAAGCTTTCTTT. V usage is TRBV5-1 and J usage is TRBJ1-1; D ambiguous. The CDR3 has 13 residues. Germline loops: CDR1 SGHRS, CDR2 YFSETQ. Trimming left V 0 bases short and J 2 bases short, with 5 bases between. Full variable domain (rest looked up from reference TRBV5-1 and TRBJ1-1): KAGVTQTPRYLIKTRGQQVTLSCSPISGHRSVSWYQQTPGQGLQFLFEYFSETQRNKGNFPGRFSGRQFSNSRSEMNVSTLELGDSALYLCASSLGPNTEAFFGQGTRLTVV.

The V and J genes are TRBV28 and TRBJ1-5, with D tentatively TRBD1 (5 bases). The germline V gene encodes CDR1 MDHEN and CDR2 SYDVKM. The ends were cut back, 11 bases at V and 2 bases at J, with 13 bases in the middle. The CDR3 covers 13 residues. The CDR3 DNA reads TGTGCCGGTGGTGGGGGGGGCAATCAGCCCCAGCATTTT. As protein: CAGGGGGNQPQHF.

CDR3 DNA: TGTGCCAGCCGGGGACTAGCGGACAATGAGCAGTTCTTC. Protein: CASRGLADNEQFF. The chain is built from TRBV12-3 or TRBV12-4 and TRBJ2-1; 11 bases agree with TRBD2. The CDR3 length is 13 residues. V lost 8 bases to trimming and J lost 5 bases; unmatched junction nucleotides: 2.

In its sample, this clone was seen once. The chain joins TRBV19 to TRBJ2-1; 7 bases agree with TRBD1. CDR1 and CDR2 from the germline V gene are LNHDA and SQIVND (reference sequence). The junction had 4 bases not matched to a gene; V was cut back by 5 bases and J by 3 bases. The CDR3 sequence is 14 residues long. The CDR3 loop is CASSLGQFYNEQFF. As DNA, the CDR3 is TGTGCCAGTAGTTTGGGACAGTTCTACAATGAGCAGTTCTTC.

The CDR3 DNA reads as TGTGCCACCGAGAGTTCGGACAGGGCCTACACCGGGGAGCTGTTTTTT. It yields the protein CATESSDRAYTGELFF. V usage is TRBV24-1 and J usage is TRBJ2-2; 8 bases align to TRBD1. The germline gives CDR1 KGHDR, CDR2 SFDVKD. Trimming took 9 bases from V and 3 from J; bases not matched to a gene: 11. This CDR3 is 16 amino acids long.

The V and J genes are TRBV19 and TRBJ2-2; 7 nucleotides line up with TRBD1. From germline, CDR1 is LNHDA and CDR2 SQIVND (reference sequence). The CDR3 extends over 15 amino acids. Germline trimming cut 3 bases from V and 0 bases from J; bases unmatched to any gene: 1. The CDR3 DNA sequence: TGTGCCAGTAGTATCCAGGGGGCGAACACCGGGGAGCTGTTTTTT. The encoded protein is CASSIQGANTGELFF.

This clone was seen once. This rearrangement joins TRBV25-1 to TRBJ1-2, with D uncertain. The germline CDR1 and CDR2 sequences are MGHDK and SYGVNS. Trimming took 3 bases from V and 8 from J, leaving 10 bases between them. The CDR3 runs to 12 residues. Written as DNA, the CDR3 is TGTGCCAGCAGTGACGGGATAAAGGGCTACACCTTC. This gives the protein CASSDGIKGYTF.

The rearrangement joins TRBV12-3 or TRBV12-4 to TRBJ1-2; the match to TRBD1 covers 8 bases. The V and J ends lost 6 bases and 5 bases, in that order; junction bases with no gene match: 5. The CDR3 contains 13 residues. The CDR3 is CASSVGQGYGYTF. CDR3 in DNA: TGTGCCAGCAGCGTAGGACAGGGTTATGGCTACACCTTC.

The rearrangement uses TRBV4-1 and TRBJ2-7, with 14 bases matching TRBD2. This CDR3 has 15 residues. Germline V gives CDR1 MGHRA, CDR2 YSYEKL. The J segment lost 6 bases and the V segment lost 4 bases, leaving 5 bases of the junction unmatched. The CDR3 is CASSLGTSGGFEQYV. As DNA, the CDR3 is TGCGCCAGCAGCCTTGGGACTAGCGGGGGATTCGAGCAGTACGTC.

This chain links TRBV19 with TRBJ2-7, with unresolved D. CDR3 size: 12 residues. V was pared by 5 bases and J by 5 bases, with 10 bases between. Germline-derived CDR1 and CDR2 are LNHDA and SQIVND (reference sequence). CDR3 loop: CASSAGINEQYF. DNA of the CDR3: TGTGCCAGTAGTGCAGGTATCAACGAGCAGTACTTC.